This TCR beta chain was recorded in a study of T cell repertoires in cytomegalovirus infection. The length of the CDR3 is 15 residues. V was cut by 5 bases and J by 2 bases, with 15 bases left in between. CDR1 and CDR2 (germline): SGHTA, FQGNSA. TCRdb redid the calling of the reads with MiXCR, one entry per CDR3 protein. The data show some 560,000 distinct CDR3 sequences, around two fifths seen once. Whole-study findings and limits: Individuals carrying CMV plus the relevant HLA were identified by cumulative frequency of public TCR beta families.

This clonotype was seen only a few times. The antigen remains undetermined. The specimen was cultured PBMCs, collected from culture after CMV antigen stimulation. The sequence came from a human donor in good health (CMV status not recorded). Some clones in this sample may be carry-over from other donors' samples. The rearrangement links TRBV7-2 to TRBJ2-5, with a possible D match to TRBD2 (7 bases). CDR3 nucleotides: TGTGCCAGCAGCCTAGGGGGGGCTGCTCAAGAGACCCAGTACTTC. Its protein product is CASSLGGAAQETQYF.